These 8 T cell receptor beta chains share one sample of origin, sequenced in a study of shared clonotypes between healthy human individuals. The assay was immunoSEQ multiplex PCR, and TCRdb's table has in-frame clones only and misses some. The sample comprises 2 million to 3 million clones, 93% of which are singletons, and roughly 0.39% rests with the top ten. Source material: naive CD4+ T cells from PBMCs. Subset meaning: CD45RA+ positively selected. Receptors originate from a young man in good health. Some clones in this sample may be carry-over from other donors' samples.

Note on this clone: The sample carries other DNA sequences with the same CDR3. The V and J genes are TRBV5-1 and TRBJ2-5; the D gene is possibly TRBD2 (6 bases). V was clipped by 0 bases and J by 5 bases, with 11 bases between them. From germline, CDR1 is SGHRS and CDR2 YFSETQ. The CDR3 consists of 14 residues. This CDR3 is CASSLAGVRETQYF. CDR3 DNA sequence: TGCGCCAGCAGCTTGGCGGGAGTTCGGGAGACCCAGTACTTC.

V gene TRBV5-8 combines with J gene TRBJ2-1; D is unclear. This CDR3 contains 13 residues. Germline CDR1 and CDR2: SGHTS and YDEGEE. V lost 2 bases, J lost 9 bases, and 12 bases lay in between. CDR3 sequence reads: CASSFQQLGEQFF. CDR3 in DNA: TGTGCCAGCAGCTTTCAGCAGCTTGGTGAGCAGTTCTTC.

The chain recombines TRBV19 with TRBJ2-1; 14 bases agree with TRBD2. V lost 5 bases and J lost 7; bases outside the gene matches: 25. The germline gives CDR1 LNHDA, CDR2 SQIVND (reference sequence). The CDR3 runs 22 residues. The CDR3 nucleotides are TGTGCCAGTAGTCCAAGGACCCTCCCCTGTCGCCGACTAGCGGGAGGGGATAATGAGCAGTTCTTC. Protein product: CASSPRTLPCRRLAGGDNEQFF.

The chain links TRBV28 to TRBJ1-4; D is possibly TRBD1 (5 bases). The CDR3 is 15 residues long. V lost 2 bases, J lost 5 bases, and 12 bases lay in between. CDR1 and CDR2 from the germline V gene are MDHEN and SYDVKM. The CDR3 DNA sequence: TGTGCCAGCAGTTTAATTTCAGGGTTGAATGAAAAACTGTTTTTT. The encoded protein is CASSLISGLNEKLFF.

The chain carries TRBV7-9 and TRBJ1-5; no definite D call. Per the germline V gene, CDR1 is SEHNR and CDR2 is FQNEAQ (reference sequence). V was pared by 3 bases and J by 3 bases, with 12 bases between. CDR3 size: 15 residues. CDR3 nucleotides: TGTGCCAGCAGCTTGGGAGGGAAGGACAATCAGCCCCAGCATTTT. Amino acids: CASSLGGKDNQPQHF.

The V gene is TRBV6-5, the J gene TRBJ2-7; no reliable D call. In germline, CDR1 is MNHEY, CDR2 SVGAGI. The CDR3 consists of 12 residues. Trimming cost V 7 bases and J 3 bases, with 10 bases left between them. This CDR3 is CASMGKVYEQYF. CDR3 coding DNA: TGTGCCAGCATGGGGAAAGTCTACGAGCAGTACTTC.

V gene TRBV5-1 combines with J gene TRBJ1-1, with a possible D match to TRBD1 (6 bases). CDR1 and CDR2 (germline): SGHRS, YFSETQ. The CDR3 has 16 amino acids. Trimming shortened V by 0 bases and J by 3 bases, and 15 bases separated the two germline ends. CDR3 coding DNA: TGCGCCAGCAGCTTGGCCTTCGGCAGGGGCGACACTGAAGCTTTCTTT. Protein product: CASSLAFGRGDTEAFF. The entire variable domain, with the rest obtained from reference TRBV5-1 and TRBJ1-1, is as follows: KAGVTQTPRYLIKTRGQQVTLSCSPISGHRSVSWYQQTPGQGLQFLFEYFSETQRNKGNFPGRFSGRQFSNSRSEMNVSTLELGDSALYLCASSLAFGRGDTEAFFGQGTRLTVV.

Concerning this clone itself: Distinct nucleotide sequences in the sample also encode this CDR3. The rearrangement joins TRBV21-1 to TRBJ2-5; the listed D gene, TRBD1, was not tested against the DNA. TRBV21-1 is a pseudogene. The CDR3 totals 18 residues. This CDR3 reads CASSPDSQHRGLDETQYF. The CDR3 DNA follows: TGTGCCAGCAGCCCTGACAGCCAACACAGGGGGCTGGATGAGACCCAGTACTTC.